The 30 T cell receptor beta chains given below trace back to one sample, sequenced in a study of beta chain features in type 1 diabetes. The authors reverse transcribed all of the isolated RNA, so sequencing captured expressed TCRB transcripts. TCRdb's copy holds only in-frame clones and misses some; the assay was immunoSEQ multiplex PCR. In the table there are roughly 450,000 clones, about 10% of which are singletons. What was sequenced was naive CD4+ T cells from blood. These TCRs come from a woman aged 18-30 years in good health.

This chain links TRBV6-6 with TRBJ2-2, with 12 positions matching TRBD2. Germline V gene data show CDR1 as MNHNY and CDR2 as SVGAGI (reference sequence). J lost 6 bases, V lost 7 bases, and 6 bases had no gene match. CDR3 length: 15 residues. CDR3 nucleotide sequence: TGTGCCAGCACACAACTAGCGGGGGGTGCCGGGGAGCTGTTTTTT. Its protein product is CASTQLAGGAGELFF.

This clone appeared a few times. The V and J genes are TRBV29-1 and TRBJ2-4; TRBD1 is a possible D gene (7 bases). Germline V gene lookup returns CDR1 SQVTM and CDR2 ANQGSEA. This CDR3 region has 19 residues. V lost 4 bases and J 1 base, leaving 26 bases between the germline ends. Here the CDR3 reads CSVVWGVDRAGTAKNIQYF. CDR3 nucleotides: TGCAGCGTTGTGTGGGGGGTTGACAGGGCGGGAACGGCCAAAAACATTCAGTACTTC.

This clone appeared a few times. This chain connects TRBV29-1 to TRBJ2-1, with D possibly being TRBD1 (6 bases). CDR1 and CDR2 (germline): SQVTM, ANQGSEA. Deletions cut 0 bases from V and 9 bases from J, with 9 bases between. The CDR3 spans 12 residues. The CDR3 protein is CSVEDPGAEQFF. The CDR3 DNA reads TGCAGCGTTGAAGATCCAGGGGCTGAGCAGTTCTTC.

This clone was picked up a small number of times. The chain employs TRBV18 and TRBJ2-7; TRBD1 might be the D (6 bases). V lost 3 bases and J lost 3, with 9 bases in between. The CDR3 runs to 13 residues. Germline V lookup: CDR1 KGHSH, CDR2 LQKENI. The CDR3 DNA follows: TGTGCCAGCTCACCCGACAGGCGCTACGAGCAGTACTTC. Translating gives CASSPDRRYEQYF.

The chain joins TRBV9 to TRBJ2-1; 7 bases map to TRBD1. The germline V gene encodes CDR1 SGDLS and CDR2 YYNGEE. The ends lost 4 bases at V and 4 bases at J; junction bases unmatched: 8. CDR3 size: 15 residues. The CDR3 loop reads CASSLSGQLYNEQFF. As DNA, the CDR3 is TGTGCCAGCAGCCTTTCGGGACAGCTTTACAATGAGCAGTTCTTC.

This clone came up a few times. The chain employs TRBV5-1 and TRBJ2-1; D possibly corresponds to TRBD1 (5 bases). The CDR3 loop spans 17 amino acids. CDR1 and CDR2 from the germline V gene are SGHRS and YFSETQ. Trimming took off 0 bases at V and 0 bases at J, with 13 bases between the two ends. CDR3 residues: CASSLGQGPSSYNEQFF. The CDR3 DNA follows: TGCGCCAGCAGCTTGGGCCAGGGCCCCAGCTCCTACAATGAGCAGTTCTTC.

The chain carries TRBV11-2 and TRBJ2-1; D gene unclear. The germline gives CDR1 SGHAT, CDR2 FQNNGV. Trimming removed 4 bases at V and 4 bases at J, with 5 bases between. The CDR3 spans 12 residues. DNA for the CDR3: TGTGCCAGCAGCTCCCCGTACAATGAGCAGTTCTTC. This translates into CASSSPYNEQFF.

The chain has TRBV5-4 and TRBJ2-1; D is possibly TRBD1 (5 bases). V was trimmed by 0 bases and J by 5 bases, leaving 12 bases between them. There are 15 residues in the CDR3. The germline V gene encodes CDR1 SGHNT and CDR2 YYREEE (reference sequence). The CDR3 region has the DNA TGTGCCAGCAGCTTGGGGGGCTTGGTGAACAATGAGCAGTTCTTC. This codes for CASSLGGLVNNEQFF.

This clone was found a few times. The chain recombines TRBV7-2 with TRBJ2-7; 9 nucleotides line up with TRBD1. The CDR3 is made up of 16 amino acids. J gave up 4 bases and V 2 bases, and 9 bases lay outside the gene matches. In germline, CDR1 is SGHTA, CDR2 FQGNSA. The CDR3 sequence is CASSLSPTGGVYEQYV. The CDR3 DNA is TGTGCCAGCAGCTTATCCCCGACAGGGGGGGTTTACGAGCAGTACGTC.

This chain links TRBV5-1 with TRBJ1-6; 8 bases are shared with TRBD1. Germline V gene sequence: CDR1 SGHRS, CDR2 YFSETQ. CDR3 length: 14 amino acids. The V gene end was trimmed by 5 bases and the J gene end by 10 bases; junction bases not matched to a gene: 8. The CDR3 is CASSSGQGSSPLHF. The CDR3 DNA reads as TGCGCCAGCAGTTCCGGACAGGGAAGCTCACCCCTCCACTTT.

This clone was detected only a few times. CDR3 amino acids: CASSPGLVGSYEQYF. The DNA of the CDR3 is TGTGCCAGCAGCCCAGGACTTGTGGGCTCCTACGAGCAGTACTTC. The chain combines TRBV5-4 with TRBJ2-7, with a possible D match to TRBD2 (5 bases). The CDR3 runs to 15 residues. Germline V gives CDR1 SGHNT, CDR2 YYREEE (reference sequence). Trimming removed 4 bases from V and 0 bases from J, with 14 bases in between.

To note about this clone: Mismatch with germline at one junction end may stem from a read error. V is TRBV7-7 and J is TRBJ2-1, with D unresolved. The CDR3 length is 12 residues. Germline-derived CDR1 and CDR2 are SSHAT and FNYEAQ (reference sequence). The CDR3 DNA reads TGTGCTAGCAGCAAGGCCTACAATGAGCAGTTCTTC. Its translation is CASSKAYNEQFF. Supplemented by reference TRBV7-7 and TRBJ2-1, the full variable domain reads GAGVSQSPRYKVTKRGQDVTLRCDPISSHATLYWYQQALGQGPEFLTYFNYEAQPDKSGLPSDRFSAERPEGSISTLTIQRTEQRDSAMYRCASSKAYNEQFFGPGTRLTVL.

V usage is TRBV7-3 and J usage is TRBJ2-3; TRBD2 agrees at 11 bases. Germline lookup yields CDR1 SGHTA and CDR2 FQGTGA. The CDR3 has 18 residues. Trimming cost V 1 base and J 5 bases; bases outside gene matches: 11. CDR3 in amino acids: CASSLRPLAGVEGDTQYF. CDR3 sequence (DNA): TGTGCCAGCAGCTTAAGACCACTAGCGGGAGTTGAGGGAGATACGCAGTATTTT.

This clone has more than one count but fewer than ten. The chain recombines TRBV7-9 with TRBJ1-1; D ambiguous. V lost 5 bases and J lost 9, with 13 bases in between. The germline gives CDR1 SEHNR, CDR2 FQNEAQ (reference sequence). CDR3 length: 12 residues. The CDR3 reads CASSPKTNKAFF. DNA of the CDR3: TGTGCCAGCAGCCCAAAAACAAACAAAGCTTTCTTT.

This clone was seen a handful of times. The sample has other DNA sequences that encode this CDR3 too. The CDR3 nucleotides are TGCGCCAGCAGCCAAGATCCAGGGGCTGGGGCCAACGTCCTGACTTTC. This encodes CASSQDPGAGANVLTF. V gene TRBV4-3 combines with J gene TRBJ2-6, with a weak D call TRBD1 (6 bases). Between the trimmed V and J ends, which lost 0 bases and 2 bases, there was a span of 8 bases. Germline V gene data show CDR1 as LGHNA and CDR2 as YSLEER. The length of the CDR3 is 16 residues.

The rearrangement joins TRBV18 to TRBJ2-7, with D possibly matching TRBD2 (6 bases). Germline V CDR1 and CDR2: KGHSH, LQKENI. This CDR3 has 13 amino acids. The V end lost 6 bases, the J end lost 4 bases, and 13 bases lay between the germline ends. CDR3 protein: CASSAGTLYEQYV. The CDR3 bases are TGTGCCAGCTCGGCAGGGACTTTGTACGAGCAGTACGTC.

CDR3 loop: CASSTNQETQYF. CDR3 DNA: TGTGCCAGCAGCACCAACCAAGAGACCCAGTACTTC. The chain carries TRBV9 and TRBJ2-5, with D unresolved. The ends were cut back, 4 bases at V and 0 bases at J, with 4 bases in the middle. The germline CDR1 and CDR2 sequences are SGDLS and YYNGEE. This CDR3 region has 12 residues. The whole variable domain, filled in from reference TRBV9 and TRBJ2-5, reads DSGVTQTPKHLITATGQRVTLRCSPRSGDLSVYWYQQSLDQGLQFLIQYYNGEERAKGNILERFSAQQFPDLHSELNLSSLELGDSALYFCASSTNQETQYFGPGTRLLVL.

A word on this clone: A clone one base away is much larger, so this may be a read error. The chain carries TRBV5-6 and TRBJ2-3; D not certain. The ends were cut back, 2 bases at V and 2 bases at J, with 3 bases in the middle. Germline V gene data show CDR1 as SGHDT and CDR2 as YYEEEE. There are 12 residues in the CDR3. The CDR3 region is CASSLYTDTQYF. The CDR3 coding sequence is TGTGCCAGCAGCTTATACACAGATACGCAGTATTTT.

This chain links TRBV4-3 with TRBJ2-2, with D perhaps being TRBD1 or TRBD2 (5 bases each). The germline V gene encodes CDR1 LGHNA and CDR2 YSLEER. The CDR3 runs 14 residues. V was pared by 3 bases and J by 6 bases, with 11 bases between. The DNA for the CDR3 is TGCGCCAGCAGCCATCGAGGGGCCGCCGGGGAGCTGTTTTTT. This gives the protein CASSHRGAAGELFF.

This clone has only a few counts. CDR3 region: CSVEEGGQQGYTF. CDR3 nucleotides: TGCAGCGTTGAAGAGGGCGGTCAACAAGGCTACACCTTC. The rearrangement uses TRBV29-1 and TRBJ1-2; D call uncertain. Germline lookup yields CDR1 SQVTM and CDR2 ANQGSEA. V lost 0 bases and J 8 bases, leaving 13 bases between the germline ends. This CDR3 is 13 amino acids long.

This clone turned up a few times. The chain employs TRBV9 and TRBJ2-6, with D hard to call. CDR1 and CDR2 from the germline V gene are SGDLS and YYNGEE. The ends were cut back, 0 bases at V and 3 bases at J, with 7 bases in the middle. This CDR3 has 15 residues. The CDR3, as DNA: TGTGCCAGCAGCGTAGTGGGAAATGGGGCCAACGTCCTGACTTTC. It codes for CASSVVGNGANVLTF.

This clone was seen more than once but under ten times. The chain carries TRBV12-5 and TRBJ2-2, with no clear D. The germline gives CDR1 LGHNT, CDR2 FRNRAP. This CDR3 contains 14 residues. V lost 9 bases, J lost 1 base, and 12 bases lay in between. The CDR3 is CASGWDRNTGELFF. The CDR3 DNA is TGTGCTAGCGGCTGGGATCGGAACACCGGGGAGCTGTTTTTT.

V usage is TRBV7-2 and J usage is TRBJ2-3, with D possibly TRBD1 on 6 matching bases. V was trimmed by 5 bases and J by 4 bases, leaving 22 bases between them. The germline CDR1 and CDR2 sequences are SGHTA and FQGNSA. This CDR3 is 17 amino acids long. CDR3 coding DNA: TGTGCCAGCAGCCAGCCCTTTCAGGGGCCCGGCGCAGATACGCAGTATTTT. Protein: CASSQPFQGPGADTQYF.

The chain couples TRBV15 to TRBJ1-4; no reliable D call. With 5 bases removed from V and 5 bases from J, the gap between germline ends came to 12 bases. CDR1 LNHNV and CDR2 YYDKDF come from the germline V gene (reference sequence). The CDR3 totals 14 residues. CDR3 in amino acids: CATSPRIGNEKLFF. CDR3 bases: TGTGCCACCAGCCCAAGGATAGGGAATGAAAAACTGTTTTTT.

The J gene is TRBJ2-7, the V gene TRBV7-9; 7 bases align to TRBD1. This CDR3 contains 15 residues. The J segment lost 1 base and the V segment lost 5 bases, leaving 8 bases of the junction unmatched. In germline, CDR1 is SEHNR, CDR2 FQNEAQ (reference sequence). CDR3 in amino acids: CASSLTGVLSYEQYF. DNA of the CDR3: TGTGCCAGCAGCCTCACAGGGGTACTATCCTACGAGCAGTACTTC. Drawing the rest from reference TRBV7-9 and TRBJ2-7, the complete variable domain is DTGVSQNPRHKITKRGQNVTFRCDPISEHNRLYWYRQTLGQGPEFLTYFQNEAQLEKSRLLSDRFSAERPKGSFSTLEIQRTEQGDSAMYLCASSLTGVLSYEQYFGPGTRLTVT.

This clone showed up just a few times. The gene calls are TRBV28 and TRBJ1-1, with D hard to call. V was cut by 3 bases and J by 3 bases, with 2 bases left in between. This CDR3 region has 11 residues. Looked up from germline, CDR1 is MDHEN and CDR2 is SYDVKM. CDR3 DNA: TGTGCCAGCAGTTTTGACACTGAAGCTTTCTTT. Translating gives CASSFDTEAFF.

A few counts support this clone. V usage is TRBV25-1 and J usage is TRBJ1-6; D is uncertain. Between the trimmed V and J ends, which lost 0 bases and 7 bases, there was a span of 4 bases. There are 13 residues in the CDR3. The V gene's germline CDR1 is MGHDK and CDR2 SYGVNS. The CDR3 DNA reads as TGTGCCAGCAGTGAATACCGAAATTCACCCCTCCACTTT. Amino acids: CASSEYRNSPLHF.

V and J are TRBV7-6 and TRBJ1-6; D is ambiguous. Per the germline V gene, CDR1 is SGHVS and CDR2 is FNYEAQ. Trimming took off 4 bases at V and 10 bases at J, with 14 bases between the two ends. The CDR3 runs to 14 residues. The CDR3 DNA follows: TGTGCCAGCAGCTGGGTCAAGGGTGGGTCACCCCTCCACTTT. It is translated as CASSWVKGGSPLHF.

This clone was recorded a few times. The chain recombines TRBV29-1 with TRBJ1-1; D gene unclear. The CDR3 consists of 15 residues. CDR1 is SQVTM, CDR2 ANQGSEA, per germline. Deletions cut 3 bases from V and 0 bases from J, with 14 bases between. The CDR3 here is CSVERPPSLNTEAFF. CDR3 DNA sequence: TGCAGCGTTGAGCGACCACCTTCATTGAACACTGAAGCTTTCTTT.

The sample holds a few counts of this clone. The V call is TRBV4-1, the J call TRBJ1-4, with D hard to call. This CDR3 has 15 residues. Germline CDR1 and CDR2: MGHRA and YSYEKL. Deletions cut 2 bases from V and 9 bases from J, with 16 bases between. The CDR3 DNA follows: TGCGCCAGCAGCCAATTCGCAGTAGGCATGAAAAAACTGTTTTTT. Its protein is CASSQFAVGMKKLFF.